This T cell receptor beta chain is drawn from a study of early stage breast cancer tumors. Study-wide background: About 70% of the 16 invasive tumors were ER+, PR+ and HER2-. Samples were sequenced at about 9.7-fold average coverage.

Whole-study findings and limits: Commonly generated sequences made up most enriched TCRB sequences shared between patients. Compared with adjacent normal breast tissue, tumors showed 2 to 3-fold greater T cell density and higher clonality.

The repertoire was sequenced with immunoSEQ multiplex PCR; TCRdb's copy has only in-frame clones and lacks some. The sample lists 69,000 or so clones, roughly 80% occurring once. Trimming took 8 bases from V and 1 from J, leaving 11 bases between them. CDR1 SEHNR and CDR2 FQNEAQ come from the germline V gene (reference sequence). This CDR3 spans 13 amino acids. Concerning this clone itself: Its cognate antigen is unknown.

The receptor was derived from a person in their 40s with breast cancer. The rearrangement joins TRBV7-9 to TRBJ1-1; no clear D. The source material was blood. The CDR3 region has the DNA TGTGCCAGCGGCAGACGATCGAACACTGAAGCTTTCTTT. Translating it yields CASGRRSNTEAFF.